The T cell receptor (beta chain) under discussion was sequenced for a study of T cells expressing NK-cell markers. Germline CDR1 and CDR2: SGHAT and FQNNGV. The CDR3 is 15 residues long. TCRdb re-called the 5' RACE reads and gives one entry per CDR3 protein, without DNA. The repertoire table contains some 600,000 distinct CDR3 sequences. V and J are TRBV11-2 and TRBJ1-1. This clonotype was sampled from a man between 18 and 29 years old in good health. The specimen sequenced was blood T cells: a sorted CD56 or NKG2C T cell subset, CD4+ or CD8+ T cells, or bulk PBMC T cells (not recorded which). CDR3 region: CASSPDVGLLGEAFF.